Below are 28 T cell receptor beta chains sequenced from a single sample in a study of blood T cell repertoires in COVID-19. The data were produced by immunoSEQ multiplex PCR, yet TCRdb's version contains in-frame clones alone and is incomplete. The data hold 200,000 or so clones, with around 82% observed a single time. The sequenced material came from peripheral blood. These receptors were collected from a woman between 65 and 79 years old with acute or convalescent COVID-19.

This clone has a single count. The V call is TRBV6-6, the J call TRBJ2-1, with D possibly matching TRBD1 (7 bases). CDR1 is MNHNY and CDR2 is SVGAGI in the germline V gene (reference sequence). V was cut by 6 bases and J by 12 bases, with 18 bases left in between. CDR3 size: 13 residues. This CDR3 is CASSFSRGERQFF. The CDR3 DNA is TGTGCCAGCAGCTTTTCCAGGGGGGAACGGCAGTTCTTC.

The rearrangement uses TRBV10-1 and TRBJ2-1, with a tentative D call TRBD2 (6 bases). Per germline, CDR1 WNHNN and CDR2 SYGVQD (reference sequence). V was pared by 0 bases and J by 4 bases, with 13 bases between. The CDR3 has 16 amino acids. CDR3 in amino acids: CASSESWGDLYNEQFF. The CDR3, as DNA: TGCGCCAGCAGTGAGTCGTGGGGGGACCTTTACAATGAGCAGTTCTTC.

The chain recombines TRBV5-1 with TRBJ2-7; 7 bases agree with TRBD2. V lost 0 bases and J lost 1; bases outside the gene matches: 4. Germline-derived CDR1 and CDR2 are SGHRS and YFSETQ. The CDR3 is made up of 15 amino acids. The CDR3 protein is CASSLGSGTSYEQYF. CDR3 sequence (DNA): TGCGCCAGCAGCTTGGGGAGCGGGACTTCCTACGAGCAGTACTTC.

To note about this clone: The same CDR3 arises from other DNA sequences in this sample as well. The chain joins TRBV7-2 to TRBJ2-3; D is unclear. This CDR3 has 13 residues. Germline V gene sequence: CDR1 SGHTA, CDR2 FQGNSA. The V and J ends lost 0 bases and 3 bases respectively, with 4 bases between them. The CDR3 loop reads CASSLARTDTQYF. In DNA, the CDR3 is TGTGCCAGCAGCTTAGCACGGACAGATACGCAGTATTTT.

This clone was seen only a few times. This chain links TRBV28 with TRBJ1-3; 8 bases line up with TRBD1. CDR3 length equals 14 residues. After removal of 5 bases from V and 2 bases from J, the junction contained 2 bases not matched to a gene. Germline V gives CDR1 MDHEN, CDR2 SYDVKM. CDR3 amino acids: CASSEDRAGNTIYF. CDR3 DNA: TGTGCCAGCAGTGAGGACAGGGCTGGAAACACCATATATTTT.

The chain has TRBV19 and TRBJ2-4; tentatively, D is TRBD2 (6 bases). The CDR3 totals 19 residues. Trimming shortened V by 0 bases and J by 0 bases, and 18 bases separated the two germline ends. The germline gives CDR1 LNHDA, CDR2 SQIVND (reference sequence). CDR3 in amino acids: CASSIDLGTTSLAKNIQYF. In DNA, the CDR3 is TGTGCCAGTAGTATAGATCTCGGAACTACTAGCCTAGCCAAAAACATTCAGTACTTC.

The genes are TRBV30 and TRBJ1-2, with D perhaps TRBD1 (6 bases). V was cut by 2 bases and J by 2 bases, with 9 bases left in between. The CDR3 totals 13 residues. From germline, CDR1 is GTSNPN and CDR2 SVGIG (reference sequence). The CDR3 sequence: CAWSKGDNYGYTF. The DNA for the CDR3 is TGTGCCTGGAGTAAGGGGGACAACTATGGCTACACCTTC. The full variable domain, in which reference TRBV30 and TRBJ1-2 provide the parts outside the CDR3, is SQTIHQWPATLVQPVGSPLSLECTVEGTSNPNLYWYRQAAGRGLQLLFYSVGIGQISSEVPQNLSASRPQDRQFILSSKKLLLSDSGFYLCAWSKGDNYGYTFGSGTRLTVV.

This sequence joins TRBV12-3 or TRBV12-4 and TRBJ2-3, with D possibly matching TRBD1 (5 bases). Trimming left V 1 base short and J 6 bases short, with 8 bases between. This CDR3 has 13 amino acids. CDR3 sequence: CASSLGQGDTQYF. The CDR3 bases are TGTGCCAGCAGTTTAGGGCAGGGCGATACGCAGTATTTT.

The chain is built from TRBV18 and TRBJ2-1, with D possibly TRBD2 on 5 matching bases. Germline CDR1 is KGHSH and CDR2 is LQKENI. Trimming left V 4 bases short and J 5 bases short, with 12 bases between. The CDR3 is 14 residues long. The DNA for the CDR3 is TGTGCCAGCTCACTCACTAGTCGCGACAATGAGCAGTTCTTC. Its protein product is CASSLTSRDNEQFF.

The genes are TRBV6-5 and TRBJ2-7; D is uncertain. Trimming left V 6 bases short and J 9 bases short, with 12 bases between. The length of the CDR3 is 11 residues. Germline loops: CDR1 MNHEY, CDR2 SVGAGI. CDR3 nucleotide sequence: TGTGCCAGCAGCAATGCTTATAGGCAGTACTTC. It specifies CASSNAYRQYF.

This sequence joins TRBV7-3 and TRBJ2-2; 9 bases map to TRBD1. Looked up from germline, CDR1 is SGHTA and CDR2 is FQGTGA. CDR3 length: 14 residues. The V and J ends lost 6 bases and 4 bases, in that order; junction bases with no gene match: 3. CDR3 in DNA: TGTGCCAGCAGGCAGACAGGGGGCACCGGGGAGCTGTTTTTT. Protein product: CASRQTGGTGELFF.

V usage is TRBV4-1 and J usage is TRBJ1-6; D may be TRBD1 (5 bases). Germline CDR1 and CDR2: MGHRA and YSYEKL. The length of the CDR3 is 15 residues. Trimming took 1 base from V and 5 from J, leaving 9 bases between them. The CDR3 here is CASSQGGTDNSPLHF. The CDR3 region has the DNA TGCGCCAGCAGCCAAGGAGGGACTGATAATTCACCCCTCCACTTT.

The V gene is TRBV6-4, the J gene TRBJ1-2; TRBD1 is a possible D gene (6 bases). Germline V CDR1 and CDR2: MRHNA, SNTAGT. The CDR3 covers 15 residues. The V gene lost 2 bases and the J gene lost 0 bases, with 10 bases spanning the gap. DNA for the CDR3: TGTGCCAGCAGTGACGGGGACAAAACTAACTATGGCTACACCTTC. It encodes CASSDGDKTNYGYTF.

This chain uses TRBV27 with TRBJ1-4, with D tentatively TRBD1 (6 bases). This CDR3 comprises 15 residues. The V gene lost 8 bases and the J gene lost 5 bases, with 18 bases spanning the gap. Germline CDR1 MNHEY, CDR2 SMNVEV (reference sequence). Written as DNA, the CDR3 is TGTGCCAGCGCCAGGTATCGGACAGAGAATGAAAAACTGTTTTTT. It codes for CASARYRTENEKLFF.

This chain uses TRBV30 with TRBJ1-5, with 7 bases aligning to TRBD1. This CDR3 contains 16 residues. Germline lookup yields CDR1 GTSNPN and CDR2 SVGIG (reference sequence). V was pared by 0 bases and J by 5 bases, with 10 bases of the junction left unmatched. The CDR3 nucleotides are TGTGCCTGGAGTGTATTCGGAGGACAGGTCGATCAGCCCCAGCATTTT. It codes for CAWSVFGGQVDQPQHF.

The V and J genes are TRBV7-9 and TRBJ1-2, with no clear D. This CDR3 comprises 13 residues. Germline V CDR1 and CDR2: SEHNR, FQNEAQ (reference sequence). V lost 8 bases and J lost 8, with 18 bases in between. The CDR3 protein is CASSSWDSGGYTF. The DNA for the CDR3 is TGTGCCAGCTCCTCCTGGGATTCGGGGGGCTACACCTTC.

This clone has a single count. V and J are TRBV18 and TRBJ1-2, with 7 bases lining up with TRBD1. Per the germline V gene, CDR1 is KGHSH and CDR2 is LQKENI. V gave up 3 bases and J gave up 6 bases; unmatched junction bases: 4. The CDR3 sequence is 13 residues long. The CDR3 is CASSPRGQDGYTF. The DNA for the CDR3 is TGTGCCAGCTCACCTCGAGGACAGGATGGCTACACCTTC.

The J gene is TRBJ2-5, the V gene TRBV19; TRBD1 might be the D (5 bases). The CDR3 contains 12 residues. Germline V gene data show CDR1 as LNHDA and CDR2 as SQIVND (reference sequence). V gave up 11 bases and J gave up 4 bases, with 14 bases separating them. The CDR3 is CAAGWGGETQYF. For the CDR3, the DNA is TGTGCCGCCGGTTGGGGCGGAGAGACCCAGTACTTC.

This chain links TRBV9 with TRBJ1-2, with TRBD1 identical over 9 bases. Germline values: CDR1 SGDLS, CDR2 YYNGEE. The junction had 6 bases not matched to a gene; V was cut back by 4 bases and J by 5 bases. The CDR3 covers 14 residues. The CDR3 DNA is TGTGCCAGCAGCCCGACAGGGGGTCGGTATGGCTACACCTTC. Translation: CASSPTGGRYGYTF.

Only a few counts were recorded for this clone. The genes are TRBV21-1 and TRBJ1-2; the table's D call of TRBD1 was not tested on the DNA. TRBV21-1 is a pseudogene segment. The CDR3 has 18 amino acids. The CDR3 coding sequence is TGTGCCAGCAGCAAAATTTGGGACAGGGACCTTCAGGGCTATGGCTACACCTTC. Residues: CASSKIWDRDLQGYGYTF.

The chain carries TRBV5-1 and TRBJ2-3; weak D call: TRBD1 (6 bases). There are 12 residues in the CDR3. The V gene lost 5 bases and the J gene lost 10 bases, with 14 bases spanning the gap. Germline V gene data show CDR1 as SGHRS and CDR2 as YFSETQ. CDR3 loop: CASSLLQGAQYF. The DNA for the CDR3 is TGCGCCAGCAGTCTGTTACAGGGAGCGCAGTATTTT.

Only a few counts were recorded for this clone. The J gene is TRBJ2-1, the V gene TRBV28; weak D call: TRBD2 (5 bases). CDR3 size: 11 residues. V was pared by 8 bases and J by 8 bases, with 10 bases between. The germline V gene has CDR1 MDHEN and CDR2 SYDVKM. CDR3 bases: TGTGCCAGCGGTTCGAGGGATGAGCAGTTCTTC. This sequence encodes CASGSRDEQFF.

The chain is built from TRBV7-8 and TRBJ2-2, with 10 bases identical to TRBD1. Trimming took 2 bases from V and 5 from J; bases not matched to a gene: 2. The CDR3 has 15 residues. CDR1 is SGHVS and CDR2 is FQNEAQ in the germline V gene. The CDR3 DNA sequence: TGTGCCAGCAGCTTAAGGGACAGGGGAACCGGGGAGCTGTTTTTT. Translated, it gives CASSLRDRGTGELFF. The variable domain in full, with the rest retrieved from reference TRBV7-8 and TRBJ2-2, is GAGVSQSPRYKVAKRGQDVALRCDPISGHVSLFWYQQALGQGPEFLTYFQNEAQLDKSGLPSDRFFAERPEGSVSTLKIQRTQQEDSAVYLCASSLRDRGTGELFFGEGSRLTVL.

The chain combines TRBV3-1 (or the pseudogene TRBV3-2) with TRBJ2-1; 11 bases map to TRBD1. The CDR3 loop spans 14 amino acids. Germline CDR1 reads LGHDT; CDR2 reads YNNKEL (reference sequence). The V segment lost 0 bases and the J segment 14 bases; nucleotides outside the gene matches: 6. CDR3 in amino acids: CASSQERDRGMKFF. The CDR3 coding sequence is TGTGCCAGCAGCCAAGAGAGGGACAGGGGGATGAAGTTCTTC.

The chain employs TRBV11-2 and TRBJ2-1; no clear D gene. The CDR3 is 16 amino acids. The ends were cut back, 0 bases at V and 2 bases at J, with 11 bases in the middle. CDR1 and CDR2 (germline): SGHAT, FQNNGV. CDR3 in DNA: TGTGCCAGCAGCTTAGAAGTCAGCGCGGCCTACAATGAGCAGTTCTTC. Amino acids: CASSLEVSAAYNEQFF.

The rearrangement uses TRBV7-9 and TRBJ1-5; TRBD1 aligns across 7 bases. J gave up 4 bases and V 4 bases, and 13 bases lay outside the gene matches. Germline V gene data show CDR1 as SEHNR and CDR2 as FQNEAQ (reference sequence). This CDR3 is 17 amino acids long. The CDR3 DNA is TGTGCCAGCAGCTCCGCCGGGGGAACAGGGGCGAATCAGCCCCAGCATTTT. This sequence encodes CASSSAGGTGANQPQHF.

CDR3 nucleotide sequence: TGTGCCTGGAGCACCGGTGACTATAGCAATCAGCCCCAGCATTTT. It codes for CAWSTGDYSNQPQHF. The chain employs TRBV30 and TRBJ1-5; D is ambiguous. The germline V gene has CDR1 GTSNPN and CDR2 SVGIG (reference sequence). V lost 3 bases and J 0 bases, leaving 12 bases between the germline ends. The CDR3 has 15 residues. The entire variable domain, with the rest obtained from reference TRBV30 and TRBJ1-5, is as follows: SQTIHQWPATLVQPVGSPLSLECTVEGTSNPNLYWYRQAAGRGLQLLFYSVGIGQISSEVPQNLSASRPQDRQFILSSKKLLLSDSGFYLCAWSTGDYSNQPQHFGDGTRLSIL.

This sequence joins TRBV18 and TRBJ2-5; 9 bases match TRBD1. This CDR3 comprises 17 residues. Germline V lookup: CDR1 KGHSH, CDR2 LQKENI. Trimming at V came to 6 bases and at J to 2 bases, leaving 13 bases not matched to a gene. CDR3 in amino acids: CASSPRQGGGRQETQYF. The CDR3 region has the DNA TGTGCCAGCTCGCCTCGACAGGGGGGGGGTCGGCAAGAGACCCAGTACTTC.